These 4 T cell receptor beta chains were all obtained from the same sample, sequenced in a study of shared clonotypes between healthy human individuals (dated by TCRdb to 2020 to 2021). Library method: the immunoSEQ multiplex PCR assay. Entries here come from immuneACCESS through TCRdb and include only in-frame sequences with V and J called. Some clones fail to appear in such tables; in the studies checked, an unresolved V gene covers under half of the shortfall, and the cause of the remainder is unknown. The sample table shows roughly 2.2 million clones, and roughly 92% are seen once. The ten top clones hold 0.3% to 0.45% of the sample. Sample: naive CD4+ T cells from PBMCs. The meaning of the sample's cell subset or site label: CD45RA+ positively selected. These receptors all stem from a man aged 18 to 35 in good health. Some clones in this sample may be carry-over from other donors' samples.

The DNA for the CDR3 is TGCAGTGCCCTGGCGGAACAGGCCCCCCATTTT. Translated: CSALAEQAPHF. This chain connects TRBV20-1 to TRBJ1-5; perhaps TRBD1 as D (5 bases). Germline CDR1 reads DFQATT; CDR2 reads SNEGSKA (reference sequence). V was trimmed by 6 bases and J by 16 bases, leaving 19 bases between them. This CDR3 spans 11 amino acids.

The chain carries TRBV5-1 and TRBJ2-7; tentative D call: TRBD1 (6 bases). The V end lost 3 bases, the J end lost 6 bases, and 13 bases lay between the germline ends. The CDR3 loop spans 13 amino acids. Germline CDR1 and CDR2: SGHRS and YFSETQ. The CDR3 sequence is CASSSQQGSEQYF. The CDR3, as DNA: TGCGCCAGCAGCTCACAACAGGGCTCCGAGCAGTACTTC.

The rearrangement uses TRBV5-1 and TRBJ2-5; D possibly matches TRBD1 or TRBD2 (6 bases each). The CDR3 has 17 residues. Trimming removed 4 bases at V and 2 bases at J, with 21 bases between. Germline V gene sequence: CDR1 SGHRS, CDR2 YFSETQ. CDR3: CASSPTSGAQGQETQYF. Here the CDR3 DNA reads TGCGCCAGCAGCCCCACCTCGGGAGCACAGGGTCAAGAGACCCAGTACTTC.

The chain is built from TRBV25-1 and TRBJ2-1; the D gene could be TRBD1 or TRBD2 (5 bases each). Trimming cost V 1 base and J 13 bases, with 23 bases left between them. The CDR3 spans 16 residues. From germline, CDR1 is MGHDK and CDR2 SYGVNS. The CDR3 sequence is CASSESSGPPHSGQFF. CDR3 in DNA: TGTGCCAGCAGTGAATCCTCGGGACCGCCACATTCAGGTCAGTTCTTC.